The rows below give T cell receptor beta chains drawn from one sample of a study of T cell responses to AZD1222 COVID-19 vaccine. Assay: immunoSEQ multiplex PCR; the TCRdb copy retains only in-frame clones and omits some. The sample contains about 78,000 clones, 75% to 95% of which appear only once. Sample: peripheral blood, taken 28 days after the second AZD1222 dose. The receptors shown here come from an adult who received the AZD1222 COVID-19 vaccine. The CDR3 runs from the conserved cysteine through the conserved F or W.

>TRBJ1-2|TRBV29-1
CSVEKSQGYYGYTF
>TRBJ2-2|TRBV20-1
CSARGGGELFF
>TRBJ2-7|TRBV7-3
CASSPQTGGSYEQYF
>TRBJ2-3|TRBV7-8
CASSLQPTDTQYF
>TRBJ1-2|TRBV4-1
CASSQAGWAYGYTF
>TRBJ2-4|TRBV19
CASKGKRGENIQYF
>TRBJ2-3|TRBV11-3
CASSPPRLAGADTQYF
>TRBJ2-2|TRBV5-4
CASSLSLAGGIPGELFF
>TRBJ2-1|TRBV5-4
CASSLLAGGNEQFF
>TRBJ1-4|TRBV7-9
CASSLRAGDNEKLFF
>TRBJ1-5|TRBV7-9
CASSFQVGGLSQPQHF
>TRBJ1-2|TRBV5-1
CASSLSRLGSDGYTF
>TRBJ1-2|TRBV12-3/TRBV12-4
CASHRGADGYTF
>TRBJ2-4|TRBV12-3/TRBV12-4
CASSWRFKNIQYF
>TRBJ2-3|TRBV5-4
CASSWDRGTTDTQYF
>TRBJ1-1|TRBV13
CASSLGTVMNTEAFF
>TRBJ2-5|TRBV6-9
CASSFRGTEETQYF
>TRBJ1-1|TRBV19
CASTRDLNTEAFF
>TRBJ1-2|TRBV5-4
CASSLGSDPGAYGYTF
>TRBJ1-5|TRBV6-2/TRBV6-3
CASSPGGNQPQHF
>TRBJ2-1|TRBV7-3
CASSLRSPGLTYNEQFF
>TRBJ1-3|TRBV3-1/TRBV3-2
CASSQGKTHSGNTIYF
>TRBJ1-4|TRBV4-2
CASSQEGGRAPEKLFF
>TRBJ2-1|TRBV4-1
CASSQRKGSSYNEQFF